The rows below give T cell receptor beta chains drawn from one sample of a study of PD-1 blockade in classical Hodgkin lymphoma. The assay was immunoSEQ multiplex PCR, and TCRdb's table has in-frame clones only and misses some. The table shows 40,000 to 50,000 clones, with around 87% occurring only once. The source material was peripheral blood mononuclear cells (PBMCs), sampled before the second cycle of nivolumab. These receptors were obtained from a human donor with classical Hodgkin lymphoma. Each CDR3 is given with its conserved first and last residue. A D gene is named only where the DNA matches it firmly. Clone size is given for some rows only: seen once, a few or many times, or a class if the clone is expanded.

clone_size	d_call	j_call	cdr3_length	v_call	cdr3_aa	cdr3_nt
.	.	TRBJ1-1	15	TRBV10-3	CAISARTDMNTEAFF	TGTGCCATCAGTGCCCGGACGGATATGAACACTGAAGCTTTCTTT
.	.	TRBJ2-1	15	TRBV10-2	CASSENGIAYNEQFF	TGCGCCAGCAGTGAGAACGGAATCGCCTACAATGAGCAGTTCTTC
.	TRBD1	TRBJ1-6	20	TRBV6-1	CASSEIIFRGPTGRGSPLHF	TGTGCCAGCAGTGAAATAATTTTCCGAGGCCCGACAGGGAGGGGTTCACCCCTCCACTTT
.	TRBD1	TRBJ1-4	15	TRBV7-9	CASSLSGQGRGKLFF	TGTGCCAGCAGCTTATCCGGACAGGGTAGAGGAAAACTGTTTTTT
.	.	TRBJ1-2	13	TRBV28	CASSLSLNYGYTF	TGTGCCAGCAGTTTGAGCTTGAACTATGGCTACACCTTC
.	.	TRBJ2-3	16	TRBV6-6	CASRRAGTSFTDTQYF	TGTGCCAGCAGACGCGCTGGGACTTCCTTCACAGATACGCAGTATTTT
.	.	TRBJ2-5	16	TRBV5-8	CASSPGVLPTEETQYF	TGTGCCAGCAGCCCGGGGGTGCTTCCGACAGAAGAGACCCAGTACTTC
few	TRBD2	TRBJ2-7	17	TRBV7-6	CASSQGTSGTLGHEQYF	TGTGCCAGCAGCCAGGGGACTAGCGGGACCCTTGGGCACGAGCAGTACTTC
.	.	TRBJ2-2	14	TRBV12-5	CALSQLRNTGELFF	TGTGCGCTGTCGCAACTACGGAACACCGGGGAGCTGTTTTTT
once	.	TRBJ2-3	13	TRBV6-1	CASSEVFTDTQYF	TGTGCCAGCAGTGAGGTCTTCACAGATACGCAGTATTTT
.	.	TRBJ1-2	13	TRBV2	CASSETTNYGYTF	TGTGCCAGCAGTGAGACAACTAACTATGGCTACACCTTC
.	.	TRBJ1-2	12	TRBV6-5	CASSHTPWGYTF	TGTGCCAGCAGCCACACCCCATGGGGCTACACCTTC
.	.	TRBJ1-2	16	TRBV7-9	CASTPPRTPSNYGYTF	TGTGCCAGCACCCCCCCGAGGACACCCTCTAACTATGGCTACACCTTC
.	TRBD1	TRBJ1-2	15	TRBV6-6	CASRTTGGNNYGYTF	TGTGCCAGCAGAACCACAGGGGGCAATAACTATGGCTACACCTTC
.	TRBD2	TRBJ2-1	16	TRBV11-1	CASSSRNEGGPDEQFF	TGTGCCAGCAGCTCCCGGAACGAGGGAGGGCCCGATGAGCAGTTCTTC
.	.	TRBJ2-1	12	TRBV25-1	CASSEWNDEQFF	TGTGCCAGCAGTGAATGGAACGATGAGCAGTTCTTC
once	TRBD1	TRBJ1-2	17	TRBV2	CASRIQGAAGALYGYTF	TGTGCCAGCAGGATACAGGGGGCCGCGGGTGCTTTATATGGCTACACCTTC
.	TRBD1	TRBJ2-7	13	TRBV2	CASRDRVSYEQYF	TGTGCCAGCAGGGACAGGGTCTCCTACGAGCAGTACTTC
.	.	TRBJ1-4	15	TRBV4-3	CASSQEGRANEKLFF	TGCGCCAGCAGCCAAGAGGGCAGGGCTAATGAAAAACTGTTTTTT
.	TRBD1	TRBJ2-1	14	TRBV27	CASSLQGAYNEQFF	TGTGCCAGCAGTTTACAGGGGGCGTACAATGAGCAGTTCTTC
.	.	TRBJ1-2	15	TRBV7-2	CASSNYVGEAYGYTF	TGTGCCAGCAGCAATTATGTAGGGGAGGCCTATGGCTACACCTTC
few	TRBD2	TRBJ2-5	16	TRBV28	CASSPGLAGVRETQYF	TGTGCCAGCAGTCCGGGACTAGCGGGGGTTAGGGAGACCCAGTACTTC
.	.	TRBJ1-2	16	TRBV5-1	CASSLLNARSDGGYTF	TGCGCCAGCAGCTTGTTAAACGCTCGCTCCGACGGGGGCTACACCTTC
.	TRBD1	TRBJ2-3	13	TRBV10-3	CAIQDRSTDTQYF	TGTGCCATCCAGGACAGGAGCACAGATACGCAGTATTTT
.	TRBD1	TRBJ2-7	16	TRBV19	CASSKPGQGPSYEQYF	TGTGCCAGTAGCAAACCGGGACAGGGCCCATCCTACGAGCAGTACTTC
.	.	TRBJ1-1	14	TRBV12-5	CASGLDVGSTEAFF	TGTGCTAGTGGTTTGGACGTGGGAAGCACTGAAGCTTTCTTT